The rows below give T cell receptor beta chains drawn from one sample of a study of CD8 T cells in Susac syndrome. TCRdb reprocessed the immunoSEQ multiplex PCR reads with MiXCR, giving one entry per CDR3 protein. The profile shows about 130,000 distinct CDR3 sequences, around nine tenths of them singletons. The source material was CD8+ T cells from PBMCs. The source is a human donor with multiple sclerosis. CDR3s include the opening cysteine and the closing phenylalanine or tryptophan. D genes are given only for firm matches. Expanded clones get a size class; other rows say once, few or many, or leave the size out.

abundance	v_gene	j_gene	d_gene	CDR3aa	CDR3nt
once	TRBV10-3	TRBJ2-6	TRBD1	CAISAGQGYSGANVLTF	TGTGCCATCAGTGCGGGACAGGGTTACTCTGGGGCCAACGTCCTGACTTTC
NA	TRBV20-1	TRBJ2-3	NA	CSAPRGYTDTQYF	TGCAGTGCCCCTCGGGGCTACACAGATACGCAGTATTTT
once	TRBV20-1	TRBJ1-5	TRBD1	CSATSGRGQFQPQHF	TGCAGTGCAACCTCGGGCAGGGGGCAGTTTCAGCCCCAGCATTTT
once	TRBV9	TRBJ2-7	NA	CASSVGAGSYSYEQYF	TGTGCCAGCAGCGTAGGAGCAGGCTCGTATTCCTACGAGCAGTACTTC
once	TRBV20-1	TRBJ2-2	NA	CSTLLANTGELFF	TGCAGTACATTACTCGCGAACACCGGGGAGCTGTTTTTT
NA	TRBV6-5	TRBJ1-4	NA	CASSYSRQPNEKLFF	TGTGCCAGCAGTTACTCGAGGCAGCCCAATGAAAAACTGTTTTTT
once	TRBV7-2	TRBJ2-1	NA	CASSHSGSSYNEQFF	TGTGCCAGCAGCCATAGCGGAAGCTCCTACAATGAGCAGTTCTTC
NA	TRBV28	TRBJ2-3	TRBD2	CASKLAGEGADTQYF	TGTGCCAGCAAGCTAGCGGGAGAAGGGGCAGATACGCAGTATTTT
NA	TRBV24-1	TRBJ1-2	TRBD1	CANPGGIDYGYTF	TGTGCCAATCCAGGGGGAATCGACTATGGCTACACCTTC
NA	TRBV5-1	TRBJ2-2	TRBD1	CASSLRQGAAGELFF	TGCGCCAGCAGCCTAAGACAGGGGGCAGCCGGGGAGCTGTTTTTT
NA	TRBV27	TRBJ2-7	TRBD2	CASSFLAGREHEQYF	TGTGCCAGCAGTTTCCTAGCGGGACGGGAGCACGAGCAGTACTTC
NA	TRBV4-2	TRBJ2-2	NA	CASSQVRDLNTGELFF	TGTGCCAGCAGCCAAGTCCGGGACTTGAACACCGGGGAGCTGTTTTTT
NA	TRBV15	TRBJ1-1	NA	CATSRDGGMNTEAFF	TGTGCCACCAGCAGAGATGGGGGAATGAACACTGAAGCTTTCTTT
few	TRBV5-5	TRBJ2-2	NA	CASSLASSLGGELFF	TGTGCCAGCAGCTTGGCCTCCAGTCTCGGTGGGGAGCTGTTTTTT
NA	TRBV30	TRBJ2-1	TRBD2	CAWSVLGTSGSDEQFF	TGTGCCTGGAGTGTACTGGGGACTAGCGGGAGCGATGAGCAGTTCTTC
NA	TRBV7-9	TRBJ1-1	TRBD1	CASSLGRDRGSTEAFF	TGTGCCAGCAGCTTAGGGAGGGACAGGGGATCCACTGAAGCTTTCTTT
NA	TRBV3-1	TRBJ2-2	NA	CASSQTPPSSGELFF	TGTGCCAGCAGCCAAACTCCCCCGTCATCCGGGGAGCTGTTTTTT